This T cell receptor (beta chain) was captured by sequencing in a study of CD8+ T cells in alopecia areata. About the research overall: It was oral tofacitinib, at 5 to 10 mg twice daily, that treated patients received. Whole-study results and caveats: Besides other cells, scalp samples also yield sequences of resident alphabeta T cells from normal skin. Scalp lesions, especially in alopecia totalis/universalis, had higher clonality than normal scalp.

Regarding this clone: Its antigen is unknown.

Germline-derived CDR1 and CDR2 are MGHDK and SYGVNS. V dropped 2 bases and J dropped 3 bases, with 16 bases sitting between them. The CDR3 has 17 amino acids. cDNA serving as the sequencing template came from extracted, reverse transcribed RNA. Sequencing was performed with immunoSEQ multiplex PCR; in TCRdb, only in-frame clones are kept and a portion is missing. The sample contains approximately 63,000 clones, approximately 60% of which appear only once. Cell sorting on a FACSAria was used to separate CD4+ and CD8+ T cells from the PBMCs. The chain is built from TRBV25-1 and TRBJ2-2; no clear D. The TCR was taken from a human donor with alopecia areata. Material: CD8+ T cells sorted from blood, obtained at week 0. CDR3 sequence reads: CASSEPLAPGDTGELFF. In DNA, the CDR3 is TGTGCCAGCAGTGAACCTCTGGCCCCTGGCGACACCGGGGAGCTGTTTTTT.